This is a list of T cell receptor beta chains from one sample in a study of human T cells and chemical hapten exposure. MiXCR, run by TCRdb on the RACE reads, gives a single entry per CDR3 protein. This sample has 150,000 to 200,000 distinct CDR3 sequences, with nearly 30% found just once. Source: whole blood, taken in connection with sensitization to the hapten diphenylcyclopropenone (DPC). These receptors were taken from a young woman with alopecia areata. Some clones in this sample may be carry-over from other donors' samples. The CDR3 runs from the conserved cysteine through the conserved F or W. The D gene is left open where the match is weak. Clone size is given for some rows only: seen once, a few or many times, or a class if the clone is expanded.

few,.,TRBV20-1,TRBJ1-1,CSAQTTGGWTEAFF,TGCAGTGCTCAAACTACGGGGGGCTGGACTGAAGCTTTCTTT
.,.,TRBV6-5,TRBJ1-6,CANSTLGDSPLHF,TGTGCCAACAGCACCTTAGGAGATTCACCCCTCCACTTT
few,.,TRBV7-9,TRBJ1-5,CASSLGTSQPQHF,TGTGCCAGCAGCTTAGGAACGAGTCAGCCCCAGCATTTT
.,.,TRBV6-5,TRBJ1-1,CASSDSYSNTEAFF,TGTGCCAGCAGTGACAGCTACTCGAACACTGAAGCTTTCTTT
.,.,TRBV7-8,TRBJ1-2,CASSPWGWEANYGYTF,TGTGCCAGCAGCCCATGGGGGTGGGAAGCTAACTATGGCTACACCTTC
few,.,TRBV7-6,TRBJ2-1,CASSLYQPSGSNEQFF,TGTGCCAGCAGCTTATATCAACCGAGCGGAAGCAATGAGCAGTTCTTC
.,.,TRBV6-2/TRBV6-3,TRBJ1-5,CASSPDSRNQPQHF,TGTGCCAGCAGTCCGGACAGCCGCAATCAGCCCCAGCATTTT
few,TRBD2,TRBV3-1,TRBJ2-1,CASSQERASGYNEQFF,TGTGCCAGCAGCCAAGAGAGGGCTAGCGGATACAATGAGCAGTTCTTC
.,.,TRBV20-1,TRBJ2-2,CSANRDSNTGELFF,TGCAGTGCTAACCGGGACTCGAACACCGGGGAGCTGTTTTTT
.,TRBD1,TRBV7-2,TRBJ2-7,CASSQDRGQEQYF,TGTGCCAGCAGCCAAGACAGGGGTCAGGAGCAGTACTTC
.,TRBD2,TRBV12-3/TRBV12-4,TRBJ2-3,CASSLLAGEADTQYF,TGTGCCAGCAGTTTATTAGCGGGCGAGGCAGATACGCAGTATTTT
.,.,TRBV14,TRBJ2-7,CASSQEIASSYEQYF,TGTGCCAGCAGCCAAGAAATCGCCAGCTCCTACGAGCAGTACTTC
few,TRBD2,TRBV28,TRBJ2-1,CASSLFSSGRNEQFF,TGTGCCAGCAGTTTGTTTTCTAGCGGGAGGAATGAGCAGTTCTTC
.,TRBD1,TRBV11-2,TRBJ1-1,CASSFSVLDRGPNTEAFF,TGTGCCAGCAGCTTCTCGGTTTTGGACAGGGGGCCGAACACTGAAGCTTTCTTT
many,.,TRBV5-1,TRBJ2-1,CASRDSGPAYNEQFF,TGCGCCAGCAGAGATTCAGGGCCCGCCTACAATGAGCAGTTCTTC
few,TRBD1,TRBV5-6,TRBJ1-1,CASRIGQGATEAFF,TGTGCCAGCAGGATCGGACAGGGGGCCACTGAAGCTTTCTTT
.,TRBD2,TRBV4-3,TRBJ2-1,CASSQLSGRYNEQFF,TGCGCCAGCAGCCAACTTAGCGGGCGGTACAATGAGCAGTTCTTC
few,.,TRBV5-1,TRBJ1-5,CASSQDPQSNQPQHF,TGCGCCAGCAGCCAAGACCCTCAGAGCAATCAGCCCCAGCATTTT
few,.,TRBV28,TRBJ1-2,CASSLEGSRYYGYTF,TGTGCCAGCAGTTTGGAGGGGTCCCGCTACTATGGCTACACCTTC
.,.,TRBV10-1,TRBJ2-5,CASIIRRSQYF,TGCGCCAGCATTATTAGGAGGTCCCAGTACTTC
few,TRBD1,TRBV6-5,TRBJ2-5,CASSPTGVGETQYF,TGTGCCAGCAGTCCTACAGGGGTCGGAGAGACCCAGTACTTC
few,.,TRBV28,TRBJ1-6,CASSLTARGSYNSPLHF,TGTGCCAGCAGTTTGACAGCCAGAGGGTCCTATAATTCACCCCTCCACTTT
.,.,TRBV5-1,TRBJ2-3,CASSLDTASTDTQYF,TGCGCCAGCAGCTTGGACACCGCTAGCACAGATACGCAGTATTTT
.,.,TRBV19,TRBJ1-5,CASSIKGPGLMPQHF,TGTGCCAGTAGTATAAAAGGGCCAGGCCTCATGCCCCAGCATTTT
few,.,TRBV2,TRBJ1-4,CASSPIGGEDEKLFF,TGTGCCAGCAGTCCGATTGGGGGAGAGGATGAAAAACTGTTTTTT
few,.,TRBV4-3,TRBJ1-1,CASSQDIGAGSKVAFF,TGCGCCAGCAGCCAAGATATCGGGGCAGGGTCGAAGGTAGCTTTCTTT
few,.,TRBV28,TRBJ1-6,CASSPGGHSPLHF,TGTGCCAGCAGCCCGGGAGGCCATTCACCCCTCCACTTT
.,.,TRBV27,TRBJ1-1,CASSLISQMNTEAFF,TGTGCCAGCAGTTTAATCTCACAGATGAACACTGAAGCTTTCTTT
.,.,TRBV28,TRBJ2-7,CASSQPLVEQYF,TGTGCCAGCAGTCAACCCCTAGTCGAGCAGTACTTC
few,.,TRBV28,TRBJ1-6,CASTPEVAGTSSYNSPLHF,TGTGCCAGCACGCCCGAGGTGGCAGGGACCAGCTCCTATAATTCACCCCTCCACTTT
many,TRBD1,TRBV28,TRBJ1-4,CASSTSGTGGEKLFF,TGTGCCAGCAGTACCTCCGGGACAGGGGGTGAAAAACTGTTTTTT
.,TRBD2,TRBV4-3,TRBJ2-1,CASSQMARLAGNEQFF,TGCGCCAGCAGCCAAATGGCTAGACTAGCGGGGAATGAGCAGTTCTTC
.,.,TRBV29-1,TRBJ1-2,CSEGDGSYGYTF,TGCAGCGAAGGCGACGGGTCTTATGGCTACACCTTC
.,.,TRBV5-1,TRBJ1-6,CASSLAGTLNSPLHF,TGCGCCAGCAGCTTGGCCGGGACACTTAATTCACCCCTCCACTTT
.,.,TRBV9,TRBJ2-2,CASSVGSGARAGELFF,TGTGCCAGCAGCGTAGGGTCGGGGGCCCGAGCGGGGGAGCTGTTTTTT
.,.,TRBV28,TRBJ2-1,CASNPRGAGEQFF,TGTGCCAGCAACCCACGAGGGGCGGGTGAGCAGTTCTTC
.,TRBD2,TRBV4-2,TRBJ2-1,CASSQEKTSGGGGHEQFF,TGTGCCAGCAGCCAAGAAAAAACTAGCGGGGGCGGTGGTCATGAGCAGTTCTTC
.,.,TRBV28,TRBJ1-2,CASSSGPGAGGYTF,TGTGCCAGCAGTTCTGGCCCGGGGGCGGGAGGCTACACCTTC
.,.,TRBV5-6,TRBJ1-5,CASSLARGPLGPQHF,TGTGCCAGCAGCTTGGCCAGGGGCCCTCTAGGGCCCCAGCATTTT
.,.,TRBV2,TRBJ2-7,CASMGSFGWTGF,TGTGCCAGCATGGGATCTTTCGGGTGGACTGGCTTC
.,TRBD1,TRBV5-4,TRBJ1-5,CASSLTGGLGGNQPQHF,TGTGCCAGCAGCTTGACAGGGGGCCTGGGGGGCAATCAGCCCCAGCATTTT
.,.,TRBV6-2/TRBV6-3,TRBJ2-3,CASSPALTDTQYF,TGTGCCAGCAGCCCCGCTCTCACAGATACGCAGTATTTT
.,.,TRBV28,TRBJ2-5,CASSLQSETQYF,TGTGCCAGCAGTTTACAATCGGAGACCCAGTACTTC
.,TRBD1,TRBV10-3,TRBJ1-1,CAISDAVPGTVEAFF,TGTGCCATCAGTGATGCTGTCCCCGGGACAGTGGAAGCTTTCTTT
few,.,TRBV29-1,TRBJ2-5,CSVDQSQETQYF,TGCAGCGTTGACCAGTCTCAAGAGACCCAGTACTTC
few,TRBD1,TRBV19,TRBJ2-7,CASRDRGDEQYF,TGTGCCAGTAGGGACAGGGGGGACGAGCAGTACTTC
few,TRBD1,TRBV11-1,TRBJ1-1,CASSLKDRVKTFF,TGTGCCAGCAGCTTAAAGGACAGGGTAAAAACTTTCTTT
few,.,TRBV10-3,TRBJ2-5,CAIRDSQETQYF,TGTGCCATCCGGGACTCCCAAGAGACCCAGTACTTC
many,.,TRBV7-2,TRBJ2-3,CASSLEDTQYF,TGTGCCAGCAGCTTAGAAGATACGCAGTATTTT
.,TRBD2,TRBV28,TRBJ2-7,CASSPSGISNYEQYF,TGTGCCAGCAGCCCTAGCGGGATAAGTAACTACGAGCAGTACTTC
few,TRBD1,TRBV9,TRBJ2-5,CASSVGDRGTETQYF,TGTGCCAGCAGCGTAGGGGACAGGGGCACGGAGACCCAGTACTTC
many,.,TRBV28,TRBJ2-5,CASSFIAVGQETQYF,TGTGCCAGCAGTTTCATCGCGGTGGGACAAGAGACCCAGTACTTC
.,TRBD1,TRBV20-1,TRBJ1-5,CSARDARGNQPQHF,TGCAGTGCTAGAGATGCCAGGGGGAATCAGCCCCAGCATTTT
few,.,TRBV6-5,TRBJ1-4,CASGKLGGLFF,TGTGCCAGCGGAAAGTTGGGCGGACTGTTTTTT
.,.,TRBV5-1,TRBJ1-4,CASKVYTANEKLFF,TGCGCCAGCAAGGTATACACGGCGAATGAAAAACTGTTTTTT
.,TRBD1,TRBV19,TRBJ2-7,CASSRGQGSYEQYF,TGTGCCAGTAGTAGGGGACAGGGCTCCTACGAGCAGTACTTC
.,.,TRBV21-1,TRBJ2-5,CASSKVSLQETQYF,TGTGCCAGCAGCAAAGTATCCCTGCAAGAGACCCAGTACTTC